These 10 T cell receptor beta chains share one sample of origin, sequenced in a study of identical twins. A single record per CDR3 protein comes from TCRdb applying MiXCR to the 5' RACE reads. Of hundreds of thousands of distinct CDR3 sequences listed, approximately 21% were seen once; the top ten hold approximately 4.3%. These data were likewise used in another study, on T cells expressing NK-cell markers.

Sequences were obtained from PBMCs. These receptors came from a woman under 30 in good health.

This clonotype was seen ten or more times. The chain has TRBV29-1 and TRBJ2-7, with a possible D match to TRBD2 (7 bases). V lost 4 bases and J lost 3, with 13 bases in between. The V gene's germline CDR1 is SQVTM and CDR2 ANQGSEA. The CDR3 is 13 amino acids. This CDR3 is CSVGEGEVYEQYF. The CDR3 coding sequence is TGCAGCGTTGGGGAGGGGGAAGTCTACGAGCAGTACTTC.

V usage is TRBV20-1 and J usage is TRBJ2-5; D not certain. V was cut by 0 bases and J by 3 bases, with 8 bases left in between. The CDR3 is 13 residues long. Looked up from germline, CDR1 is DFQATT and CDR2 is SNEGSKA (reference sequence). The CDR3 bases are TGCAGTGCTAGAGAGGCCACGAAAGAGACCCAGTACTTC. It codes for CSAREATKETQYF.

The chain uses TRBV6-2 or TRBV6-3 and TRBJ2-2; D gene unclear. With 7 bases removed from V and 4 bases from J, the gap between germline ends came to 7 bases. This CDR3 comprises 12 residues. CDR1 and CDR2 (germline): MNHEY, SVGEGT. The CDR3 DNA is TGTGCCAGCACGTACCTCACCGGGGAGCTGTTTTTT. It encodes CASTYLTGELFF.

This clonotype appeared a few times. This chain connects TRBV5-1 to TRBJ1-1, with D unclear. The CDR3 covers 14 residues. Germline V CDR1 and CDR2: SGHRS, YFSETQ. V lost 4 bases, J lost 4 bases, and 14 bases lay in between. This CDR3 reads CASSRTIPATEAFF. In DNA form, the CDR3 reads TGCGCCAGCAGCCGGACGATACCGGCCACTGAAGCTTTCTTT.

In this sample, this clonotype turned up a few times. V is TRBV10-3 and J is TRBJ2-2, with 8 bases that match TRBD1. The CDR3 extends over 15 amino acids. The germline V gene encodes CDR1 ENHRY and CDR2 SYGVKD. The ends lost 6 bases at V and 4 bases at J; junction bases unmatched: 7. The CDR3 nucleotides are TGTGCCATCAGCGTCGGACAGGGCGGCACCGGGGAGCTGTTTTTT. Translated, it gives CAISVGQGGTGELFF.

This clonotype showed up just a few times. The chain employs TRBV12-3 or TRBV12-4 and TRBJ2-6, with D unclear. This CDR3 has 15 residues. V was trimmed by 6 bases and J by 4 bases, leaving 13 bases between them. In DNA, the CDR3 is TGTGCCAGCAGCCGCCTACCCCCGGGGGCCAACGTCCTGACTTTC. Translation gives CASSRLPPGANVLTF.

This clonotype showed up many times. The rearrangement links TRBV5-1 to TRBJ2-7; 10 nucleotides agree with TRBD1. CDR1 SGHRS and CDR2 YFSETQ come from the germline V gene. The CDR3 has 15 amino acids. V lost 4 bases to trimming and J lost 1 base; unmatched junction nucleotides: 5. The CDR3 nucleotides are TGCGCCAGCAGCCTACCGGGACAGGGGTCCTACGAGCAGTACTTC. It is translated as CASSLPGQGSYEQYF. Using reference TRBV5-1 and TRBJ2-7 for the parts outside the CDR3, the full variable domain is KAGVTQTPRYLIKTRGQQVTLSCSPISGHRSVSWYQQTPGQGLQFLFEYFSETQRNKGNFPGRFSGRQFSNSRSEMNVSTLELGDSALYLCASSLPGQGSYEQYFGPGTRLTVT.

The rearrangement joins TRBV7-8 to TRBJ2-5; tentatively, D is TRBD1 or TRBD2 (6 bases each). V was pared by 5 bases and J by 3 bases, with 16 bases between. The CDR3 length is 15 residues. CDR1 SGHVS and CDR2 FQNEAQ come from the germline V gene. The CDR3 loop is CASSPLEGGEETQYF. CDR3 DNA sequence: TGTGCCAGCAGCCCCCTTGAGGGGGGCGAAGAGACCCAGTACTTC.

The rearrangement links TRBV5-6 to TRBJ1-2; D gene uncertain. Deletions cut 4 bases from V and 4 bases from J, with 17 bases between. Germline loops: CDR1 SGHDT, CDR2 YYEEEE. The CDR3 sequence is 15 residues long. DNA of the CDR3: TGTGCCAGCAGCACGGGAATGCTCTGGATCTATGGCTACACCTTC. Translating gives CASSTGMLWIYGYTF. The variable domain in full, with the rest retrieved from reference TRBV5-6 and TRBJ1-2, is DAGVTQSPTHLIKTRGQQVTLRCSPKSGHDTVSWYQQALGQGPQFIFQYYEEEERQRGNFPDRFSGHQFPNYSSELNVNALLLGDSALYLCASSTGMLWIYGYTFGSGTRLTVV.

The J gene is TRBJ1-2, the V gene TRBV7-9; perhaps TRBD1 as D (6 bases). The CDR3 has 13 residues. Germline V lookup: CDR1 SEHNR, CDR2 FQNEAQ (reference sequence). V was shortened by 4 bases and J by 4 bases, with 10 bases between the two germline ends. The CDR3 loop reads CASSSGEFYGYTF. For the CDR3, the DNA is TGTGCCAGCAGCTCAGGGGAGTTCTATGGCTACACCTTC.